This T cell receptor (beta chain) was sequenced for a study of blood T cell repertoires in COVID-19. Study-wide context: Collection of acute and convalescent COVID-19 samples took place in the United States, Italy and Spain.

Produced via immunoSEQ multiplex PCR; TCRdb's table is partial and in-frame only. The sample yields approximately 170,000 clones, approximately 86% seen once. CDR1 is SGHRS and CDR2 is YFSETQ in the germline V gene. V shed 4 bases and J 4 bases; nucleotides not matched to a gene: 7. CDR3 length equals 14 residues. The chain has TRBV5-1 and TRBJ2-7; 8 bases agree with TRBD2. The sequence was obtained from a man over 45 with active or convalescent COVID-19. The sequencing sample was made of peripheral blood. For the CDR3, the DNA is TGCGCCAGCAGCCGACTTCGGGGGGGATACGAGCAGTACTTC. This encodes CASSRLRGGYEQYF.